This TCR beta chain was retrieved from a study of identifying expanded T cells in peripheral blood. Study findings and constraints: Across healthy donors, higher total template counts meant significantly greater two-week count variance.

On this clone itself: The antigen is undetermined.

Method: immunoSEQ multiplex PCR; TCRdb's copy keeps in-frame clones and lacks some. The repertoire consists of around 130,000 clones, with 70% to 90% occurring once and the leading ten covering approximately 8%. The CDR3 spans 14 residues. Per the germline V gene, CDR1 is KGHSH and CDR2 is LQKENI. V was clipped by 4 bases and J by 8 bases, with 14 bases between them. This TCR was recovered from a person aged 18 to 70 in good health. The material sequenced was blood. The rearrangement uses TRBV18 and TRBJ2-2, with TRBD2 as a possible D gene (6 bases). This CDR3 reads CASSRDWETGELFF. The CDR3 DNA reads as TGTGCCAGCTCACGGGACTGGGAGACAGGGGAGCTGTTTTTT.